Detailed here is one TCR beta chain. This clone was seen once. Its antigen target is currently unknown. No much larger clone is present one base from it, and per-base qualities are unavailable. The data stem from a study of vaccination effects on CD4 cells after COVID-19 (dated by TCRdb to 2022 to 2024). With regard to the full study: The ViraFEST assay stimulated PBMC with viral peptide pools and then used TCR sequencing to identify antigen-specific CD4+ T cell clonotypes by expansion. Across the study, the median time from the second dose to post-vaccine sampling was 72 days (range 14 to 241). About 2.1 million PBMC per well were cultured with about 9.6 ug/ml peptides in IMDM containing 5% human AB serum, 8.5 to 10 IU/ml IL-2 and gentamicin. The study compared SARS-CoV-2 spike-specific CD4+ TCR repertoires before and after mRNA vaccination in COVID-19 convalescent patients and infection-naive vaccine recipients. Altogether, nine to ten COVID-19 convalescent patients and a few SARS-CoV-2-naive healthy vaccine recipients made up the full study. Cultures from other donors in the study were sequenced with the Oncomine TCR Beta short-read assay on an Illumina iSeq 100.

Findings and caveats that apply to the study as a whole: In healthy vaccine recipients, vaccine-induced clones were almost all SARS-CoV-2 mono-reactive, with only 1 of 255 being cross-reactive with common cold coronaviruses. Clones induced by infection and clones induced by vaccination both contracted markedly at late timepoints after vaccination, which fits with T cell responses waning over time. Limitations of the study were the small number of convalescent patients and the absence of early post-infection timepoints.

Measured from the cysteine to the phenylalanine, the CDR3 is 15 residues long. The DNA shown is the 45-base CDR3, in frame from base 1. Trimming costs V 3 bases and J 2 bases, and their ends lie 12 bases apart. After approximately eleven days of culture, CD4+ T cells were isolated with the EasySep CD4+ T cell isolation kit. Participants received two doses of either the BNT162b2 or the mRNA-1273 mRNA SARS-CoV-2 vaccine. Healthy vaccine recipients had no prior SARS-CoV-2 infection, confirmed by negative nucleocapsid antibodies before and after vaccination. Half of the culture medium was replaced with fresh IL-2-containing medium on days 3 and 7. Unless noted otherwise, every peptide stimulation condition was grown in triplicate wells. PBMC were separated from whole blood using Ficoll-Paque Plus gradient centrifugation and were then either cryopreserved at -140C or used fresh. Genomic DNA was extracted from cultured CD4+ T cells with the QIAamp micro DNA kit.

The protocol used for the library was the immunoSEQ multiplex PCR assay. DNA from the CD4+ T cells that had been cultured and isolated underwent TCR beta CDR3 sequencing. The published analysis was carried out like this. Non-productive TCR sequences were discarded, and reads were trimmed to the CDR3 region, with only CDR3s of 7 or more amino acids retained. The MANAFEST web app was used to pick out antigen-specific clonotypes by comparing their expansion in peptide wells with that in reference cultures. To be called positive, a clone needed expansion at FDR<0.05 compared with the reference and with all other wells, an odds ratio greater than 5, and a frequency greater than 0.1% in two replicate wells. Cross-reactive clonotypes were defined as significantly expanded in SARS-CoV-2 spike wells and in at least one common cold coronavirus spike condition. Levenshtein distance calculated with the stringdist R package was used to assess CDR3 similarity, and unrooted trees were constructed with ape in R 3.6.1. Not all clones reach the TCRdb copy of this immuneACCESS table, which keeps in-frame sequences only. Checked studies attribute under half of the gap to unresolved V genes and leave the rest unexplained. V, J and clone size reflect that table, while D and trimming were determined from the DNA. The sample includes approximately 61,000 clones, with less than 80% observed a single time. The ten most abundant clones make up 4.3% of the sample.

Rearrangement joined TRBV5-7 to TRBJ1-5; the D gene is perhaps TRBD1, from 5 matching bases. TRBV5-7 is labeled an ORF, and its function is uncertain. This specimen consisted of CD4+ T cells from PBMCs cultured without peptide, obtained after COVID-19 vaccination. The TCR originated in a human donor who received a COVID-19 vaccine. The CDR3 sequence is CASSSRKQGNQPQHF. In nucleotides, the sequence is TGTGCCAGCAGCTCGCGGAAACAGGGCAATCAGCCCCAGCATTTT.